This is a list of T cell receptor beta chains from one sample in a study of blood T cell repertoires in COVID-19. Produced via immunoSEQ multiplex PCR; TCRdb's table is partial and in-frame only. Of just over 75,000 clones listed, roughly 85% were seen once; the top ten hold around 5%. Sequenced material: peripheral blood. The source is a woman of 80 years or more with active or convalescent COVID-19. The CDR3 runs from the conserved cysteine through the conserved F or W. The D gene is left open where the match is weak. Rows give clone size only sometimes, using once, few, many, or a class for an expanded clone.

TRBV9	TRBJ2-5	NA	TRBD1	TGTGCCAGCGAGGGACAGGGTGGATCGGGAGAGACCCAGTACTTC	CASEGQGGSGETQYF
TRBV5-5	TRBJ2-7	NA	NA	TGTGCCAGCAGCTTGCTCGGCTCCTACGAGCAGTACTTC	CASSLLGSYEQYF
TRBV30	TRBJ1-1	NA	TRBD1	TGTGCCTGGAGCCGACAGGGGGGAGATGAAGCTTTCTTT	CAWSRQGGDEAFF
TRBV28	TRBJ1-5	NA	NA	TGTGCCAGCAGTTTTTCTGGGCTGGGCAATCAGCCCCAGCATTTT	CASSFSGLGNQPQHF
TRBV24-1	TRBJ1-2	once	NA	TGTGCCACCAGTGATTCTAGGGGGTTCTACACCTTC	CATSDSRGFYTF
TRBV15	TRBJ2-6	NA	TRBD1	TGTGCCACCAGCACCGGAGGTCGGACAGGGGGCGCTGGGGCCAACGTCCTGACTTTC	CATSTGGRTGGAGANVLTF
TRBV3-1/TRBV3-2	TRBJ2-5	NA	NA	TGTGCCAGCAGCCAGGATCTCAGGGTAGAGACCCAGTACTTC	CASSQDLRVETQYF
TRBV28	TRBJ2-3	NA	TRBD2	TGTGCCAGCATCCCGGGGGCGGGGGGGCCCACAGATACGCAGTATTTT	CASIPGAGGPTDTQYF
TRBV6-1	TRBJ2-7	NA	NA	TGTGCCAGCAGTGAAGAAGTAGTGTACGAGCAGTACTTC	CASSEEVVYEQYF
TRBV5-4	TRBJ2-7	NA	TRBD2	TGTGCCAGCAGCTGGGGGACTAGCGGCCCCTACGAGCAGTACTTC	CASSWGTSGPYEQYF
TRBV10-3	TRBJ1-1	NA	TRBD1	TGTGCCATCAGTTCACAGGGGACGAACACTGAAGCTTTCTTT	CAISSQGTNTEAFF
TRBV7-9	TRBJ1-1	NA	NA	TGTGCCAGCAGCTTAGCTGGTAGCGGGGGAAGCACTGAAGCTTTCTTT	CASSLAGSGGSTEAFF
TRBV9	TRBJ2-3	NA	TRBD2	TGTGCCAGCAGCCCGATGGCGGGAGTCACAGATACGCAGTATTTT	CASSPMAGVTDTQYF
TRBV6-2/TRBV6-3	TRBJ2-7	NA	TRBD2	TGTGCCAGCAGCCGAGGGACTACTTCCTACGAGCAGTACTTC	CASSRGTTSYEQYF
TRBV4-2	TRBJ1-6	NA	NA	TGTGCCAGCAGTTTGGGGACTCTACTCCACTTT	CASSLGTLLHF
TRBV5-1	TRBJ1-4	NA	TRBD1	TGCGCCAGCAGCCTAACGGGACAGGGGTACGAAAAACTGTTTTTT	CASSLTGQGYEKLFF
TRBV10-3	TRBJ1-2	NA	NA	TGTGCCATCAGTGCTGCTAACTATGGCTACACCTTC	CAISAANYGYTF
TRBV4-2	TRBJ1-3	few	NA	TGTGCCAGCAGCCCAATATTGGACAGCAACTCTGGAAACACCATATATTTT	CASSPILDSNSGNTIYF
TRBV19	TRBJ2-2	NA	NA	TGTGCCAGTAGTATATTAGGGGTGAACACCGGGGAGCTGTTTTTT	CASSILGVNTGELFF
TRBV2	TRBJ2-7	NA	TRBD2	TGTGCCAGCAGTCTAGCGGAATACGAGCAGTACTTC	CASSLAEYEQYF
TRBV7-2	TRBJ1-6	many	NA	TGTGCCAGCAGCCTCAACAGGGTTCATAATTCACCCCTCCACTTT	CASSLNRVHNSPLHF
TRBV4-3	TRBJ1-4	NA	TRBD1	TGCGCCAGCAGCCAAGCGACAGGGGATGAGGCTAATGAAAAACTGTTTTTT	CASSQATGDEANEKLFF
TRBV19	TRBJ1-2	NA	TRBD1	TGTGCCAGTACCCCCCGGGACAGGGTCTATGGCTACACCTTC	CASTPRDRVYGYTF
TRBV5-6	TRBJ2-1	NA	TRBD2	TGTGCCAGCAGCCCTACGGGACTAGCGGGGTCTTACAATGAGCAGTTCTTC	CASSPTGLAGSYNEQFF
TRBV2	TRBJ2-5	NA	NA	TGTGCCAGCAGCGCCCGTCCGTCGGGAGAGACCCAGTACTTC	CASSARPSGETQYF
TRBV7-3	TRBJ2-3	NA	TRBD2	TGTGCCAGCAGCTTAATGGGACTAGCGGGGGGCCCGGGAGATACGCAGTATTTT	CASSLMGLAGGPGDTQYF
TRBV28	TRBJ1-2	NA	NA	TGTGCCAGCAGTTACCCAGGACAGTTGGATGGCTACACCTTC	CASSYPGQLDGYTF
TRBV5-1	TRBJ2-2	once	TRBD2	TGCGCCAGCAGCTTACTTTTAGCGGGGGCGAACACCGGGGAGCTGTTTTTT	CASSLLLAGANTGELFF
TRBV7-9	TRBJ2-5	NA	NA	TGTGCCAGCAGCTTAGCAGGCGCGGCCTCTCAAGAGACCCAGTACTTC	CASSLAGAASQETQYF
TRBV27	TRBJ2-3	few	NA	TGTGCCAGCAGGCCCCGACAGAGCTACACAGATACGCAGTATTTT	CASRPRQSYTDTQYF
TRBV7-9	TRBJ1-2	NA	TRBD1	TGTGCCAGCAGCTTAAGTAGGACAGGGCCGGGCTATGGCTACACCTTC	CASSLSRTGPGYGYTF
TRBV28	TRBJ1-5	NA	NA	TGTGCCAGCAGACTCTATCCGGGACAATCTAATCAGCCCCAGCATTTT	CASRLYPGQSNQPQHF
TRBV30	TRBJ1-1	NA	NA	TGTGCCTGGAGTCAACAATTGGAGACTGAAGCTTTCTTT	CAWSQQLETEAFF
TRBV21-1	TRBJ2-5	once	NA	TGTGCCAGCAGCAAAGGGGGCAGAAAAGAGACCCAGTACTTC	CASSKGGRKETQYF
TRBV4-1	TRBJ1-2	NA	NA	TGCGCCAGCAGCCAAGTCCCAGACAGTAACTATGGCTACACCTTC	CASSQVPDSNYGYTF
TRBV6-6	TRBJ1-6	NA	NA	TGTGCCAGCAGTTATGAGGGCTCACCCCTCCACTTT	CASSYEGSPLHF
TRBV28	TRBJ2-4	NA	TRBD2	TGTGCCAGCAGCTCTTCTAGCGGGGGGCTAGCCAAAAACATTCAGTACTTC	CASSSSSGGLAKNIQYF
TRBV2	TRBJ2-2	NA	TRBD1	TGTGCCAGCAGTGAACAGGGACAGGGGACCGGGGAGCTGTTTTTT	CASSEQGQGTGELFF
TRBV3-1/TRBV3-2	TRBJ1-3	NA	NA	TGTGCCAGCAGCCAAGAAGGGGCTGGAAACACCATATATTTT	CASSQEGAGNTIYF
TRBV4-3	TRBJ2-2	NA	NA	TGCGCCAGCAGCCAAGCTAACAGGGTAGCCTATTCCCACACCGGGGAGCTGTTTTTT	CASSQANRVAYSHTGELFF
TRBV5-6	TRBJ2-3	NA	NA	TGTGCCAGCAGCACGCAGGGGGGAAGGACTCTATATACGCAGTATTTT	CASSTQGGRTLYTQYF
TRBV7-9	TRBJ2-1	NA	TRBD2	TGTGCCAGCAGTCCGAGGGGAGCGGGGCCCTACAATGAGCAGTTCTTC	CASSPRGAGPYNEQFF
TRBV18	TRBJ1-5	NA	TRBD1	TGTGCCAGCTCCGAGGGACAGGCCACCAATCAGCCCCAGCATTTT	CASSEGQATNQPQHF
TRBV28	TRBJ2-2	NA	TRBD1	TGTGCCAGCACTCTTTCAGGGGGCTTTGCCGGGGAGCTGTTTTTT	CASTLSGGFAGELFF
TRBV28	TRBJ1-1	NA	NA	TGTGCCAGCAGTTTTTTGGCCGGAGTCATGAACACTGAAGCTTTCTTT	CASSFLAGVMNTEAFF
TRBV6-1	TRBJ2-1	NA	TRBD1	TGTGCCAGCAGTGATCCGAGGAAGGGGGCTCAGTTCTTC	CASSDPRKGAQFF